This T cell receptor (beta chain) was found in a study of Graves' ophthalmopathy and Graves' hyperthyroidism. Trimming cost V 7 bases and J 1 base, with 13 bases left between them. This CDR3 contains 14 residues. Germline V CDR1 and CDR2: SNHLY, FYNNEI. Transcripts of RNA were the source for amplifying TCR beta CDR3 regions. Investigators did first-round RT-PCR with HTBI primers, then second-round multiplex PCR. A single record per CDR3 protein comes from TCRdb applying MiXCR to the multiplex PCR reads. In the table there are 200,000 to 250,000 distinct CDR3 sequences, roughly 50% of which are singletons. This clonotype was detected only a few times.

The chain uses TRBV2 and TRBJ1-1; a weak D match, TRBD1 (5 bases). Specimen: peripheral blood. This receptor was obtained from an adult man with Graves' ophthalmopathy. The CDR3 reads CASIFGGANTEAFF. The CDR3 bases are TGTGCCAGCATCTTCGGGGGAGCGAACACTGAAGCTTTCTTT.